Sequencing of this T cell receptor (beta chain) was carried out in a study of T cells in Graves' hyperthyroidism and ophthalmopathy. As for the study in general: Any treatment followed the collection of peripheral blood at initial diagnosis.

RNA transcripts provided the source from which TCR beta CDR3 regions were amplified. Researchers ran a first-round RT-PCR on the TCR CDR3 using the HTBI primer set. Via MiXCR, TCRdb re-called the multiplex PCR reads, giving one row per CDR3 protein. Seen here are 500,000 to 550,000 distinct CDR3 sequences, roughly 20% observed once, and the top ten hold around 27%. Germline CDR1 is MNHEY and CDR2 is SMNVEV (reference sequence). V was trimmed by 3 bases and J by 8 bases, leaving 22 bases between them. CDR3 length: 16 residues. There are many counts of this clonotype. Stable Graves' hyperthyroidism meant no ophthalmopathy progression within 18 months.

This clonotype originated in a man between 18 and 29 years old with Graves' hyperthyroidism. The sample was blood. The genes are TRBV27 and TRBJ1-2; TRBD1 might be the D (6 bases). This CDR3 is CASSFGWAGDRGGYTF. The CDR3 DNA reads TGTGCCAGCAGTTTTGGTTGGGCAGGGGATAGAGGCGGCTACACCTTC.